This T cell receptor (beta chain) emerged from a study of T cell responses to AZD1222 COVID-19 vaccine. Germline CDR1 LGHDT, CDR2 YNNKEL (reference sequence). The CDR3 is made up of 15 amino acids. With 4 bases removed from V and 4 bases from J, the gap between germline ends came to 16 bases. Remarks on this clone: Antigen specificity is unknown.

Study results and limitations: Recipients of AZD1222 seropositive at baseline numbered only 5 or 6. The donors showed a predominance of white British ancestry and of females, with possible underestimation of clonal diversity.

Profiling relied on immunoSEQ multiplex PCR, and the TCRdb table lists in-frame clones only, not all of them. The data hold approximately 50,000 clones, with more than 80% observed a single time. The sequencing here drew on peripheral blood, taken on day 0 of MenACWY control vaccination. The TCR sequence derives from an adult in good health. This rearrangement joins TRBV3-1 (or the pseudogene TRBV3-2) to TRBJ1-1; weak D call: TRBD1 (5 bases). The CDR3 DNA reads TGTGCCAGCAGCCCCCTCGGGGCAGGCGGCACTGAAGCTTTCTTT. Its translation: CASSPLGAGGTEAFF.